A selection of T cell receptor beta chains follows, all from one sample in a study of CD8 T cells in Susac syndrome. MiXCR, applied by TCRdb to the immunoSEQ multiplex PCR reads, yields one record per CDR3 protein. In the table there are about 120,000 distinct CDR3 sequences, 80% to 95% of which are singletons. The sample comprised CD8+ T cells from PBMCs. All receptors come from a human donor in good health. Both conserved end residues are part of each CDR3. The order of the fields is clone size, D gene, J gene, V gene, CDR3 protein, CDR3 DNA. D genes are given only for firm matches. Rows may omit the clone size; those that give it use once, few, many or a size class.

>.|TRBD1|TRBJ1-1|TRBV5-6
CASSLYGGTAAPEAFF
TGTGCCAGCAGCTTGTACGGCGGGACAGCCGCGCCCGAAGCTTTCTTT
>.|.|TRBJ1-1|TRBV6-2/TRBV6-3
CASSQNLDGEAFF
TGTGCCAGCTCCCAAAATCTGGACGGTGAAGCTTTCTTT
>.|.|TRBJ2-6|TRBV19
CASSIWGPGANVLTF
TGTGCCAGTAGTATATGGGGACCTGGGGCCAACGTCCTGACTTTC
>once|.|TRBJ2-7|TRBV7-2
CASSFRALSYEQYF
TGTGCCAGCAGCTTTCGGGCCCTCTCCTACGAGCAGTACTTC
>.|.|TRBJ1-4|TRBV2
CASRRGEIEKLFF
TGTGCCAGCCGGAGGGGCGAAATTGAAAAACTGTTTTTT
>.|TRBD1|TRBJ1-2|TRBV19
CASSSPTGDRIIGGYGYTF
TGTGCCAGTAGTAGTCCTACAGGGGACAGAATTATAGGAGGCTATGGCTACACCTTC
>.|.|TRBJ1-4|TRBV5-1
CASLDGNEKLFF
TGCGCCAGCTTAGACGGGAATGAAAAACTGTTTTTT
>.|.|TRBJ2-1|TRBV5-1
CASSLDKRSGDEQFF
TGCGCCAGCAGCTTGGATAAGAGGTCCGGAGATGAGCAGTTCTTC
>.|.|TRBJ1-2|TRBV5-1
CASSYGTQLNYGYTF
TGCGCCAGCAGCTATGGGACCCAGCTTAACTATGGCTACACCTTC
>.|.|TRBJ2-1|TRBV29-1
CSVEDPGRSYNEQFF
TGCAGCGTTGAAGATCCAGGGAGGTCCTACAATGAGCAGTTCTTC
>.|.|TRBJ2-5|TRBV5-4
CASSPGGFWGETQYF
TGTGCCAGCAGCCCTGGCGGGTTTTGGGGAGAGACCCAGTACTTC
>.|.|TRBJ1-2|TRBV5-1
CASSSSDGTRYGYTF
TGCGCCAGCAGCTCTTCTGACGGGACACGCTATGGCTACACCTTC
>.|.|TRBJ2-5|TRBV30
CAWRPGGRGTQYF
TGTGCCTGGAGACCCGGGGGCCGGGGGACCCAGTACTTC
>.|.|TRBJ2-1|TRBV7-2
CASRLVFDEQFF
TGTGCCTCTAGACTAGTTTTTGATGAGCAGTTCTTC
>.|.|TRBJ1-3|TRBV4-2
CASSQDPVSGNTIYF
TGTGCCAGCAGCCAAGATCCCGTCTCTGGAAACACCATATATTTT
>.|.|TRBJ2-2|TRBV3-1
CASSHNPHTGWGTGELFF
TGTGCCAGCAGCCACAATCCGCACACAGGTTGGGGGACCGGGGAGCTGTTTTTT
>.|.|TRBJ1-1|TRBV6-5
CASSYSGMNTEAFF
TGTGCCAGCAGTTACTCGGGGATGAACACTGAAGCTTTCTTT
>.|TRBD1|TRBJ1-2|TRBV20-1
CSARDRGLGYGYTF
TGCAGTGCTAGAGACAGGGGGCTCGGCTATGGCTACACCTTC
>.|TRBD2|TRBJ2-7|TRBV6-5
CASALAVSSYEQYF
TGTGCCAGCGCTCTAGCGGTTAGCTCCTACGAGCAGTACTTC
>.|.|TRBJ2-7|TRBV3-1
CASSPDRTRRKQYF
TGTGCCAGCAGCCCCGACCGTACCCGTAGGAAGCAGTACTTC
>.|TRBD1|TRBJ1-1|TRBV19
CATSGTGNTEAFF
TGTGCCACTTCCGGGACAGGGAACACTGAAGCTTTCTTT
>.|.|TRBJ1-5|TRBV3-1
CASSQRLTTGDGQPQHF
TGTGCCAGCAGCCAAAGGCTGACCACGGGTGATGGTCAGCCCCAGCATTTT
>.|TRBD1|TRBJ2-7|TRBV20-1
CSAARDRANYEQYF
TGCAGTGCCGCCCGCGACAGGGCGAACTACGAGCAGTACTTC